This TCR beta chain originates from a study of vaccination effects on CD4 cells after COVID-19. Study as a whole: Researchers obtained post-vaccine samples at a median of 72 days past the second dose.

J was trimmed by 4 bases and V by 4 bases; bases with no gene match: 8. Germline loops: CDR1 SGHRS, CDR2 YFSETQ. This CDR3 is built from 15 residues. Findings of the study overall: Predominantly, the post-vaccine spike-reactive clones of convalescents comprised new vaccine-induced clones.

Before any sequencing was done, the ViraFEST assay used viral peptide pools to expand antigen-specific CD4+ T cells. Culturing for roughly 10 days preceded CD4+ T cell isolation. This person's SARS-CoV-2 infection, confirmed by PCR, occurred between March and December 2020. Everyone in the study got two shots of either the BNT162b2 or mRNA-1273 vaccine. They grew around 2.2 million PBMC in each well, adding about 9.5 IU/ml IL-2 and 8 to 10 ug/ml peptides. For this clone: Its antigen is not known.

The table came from immunoSEQ multiplex PCR; TCRdb's copy has only in-frame clones and leaves some out. The profile shows approximately 15,000 clones, approximately 82% of them singletons. The TCR was taken from a human donor who had a prior SARS-CoV-2 infection. The starting material was CD4+ T cells from PBMCs cultured with SARS-CoV-2 spike peptides, obtained after COVID-19 vaccination. V and J are TRBV5-1 and TRBJ2-5; 9 positions match TRBD1. The CDR3 nucleotides read TGCGCCAGCAGCCGCGGGACAGGGCACTCAGAGACCCAGTACTTC. Translation: CASSRGTGHSETQYF.